Sequencing of this T cell receptor beta chain was carried out in a study of vaccination and CD4 T cells after COVID-19. CDR3 length: 16 residues. Germline lookup yields CDR1 SGHNT and CDR2 YENEEA. With 1 base clipped from V and 8 bases from J, the junction kept 12 bases outside the gene matches. Treatment defined: roughly 10-day PBMC culture with coronavirus spike peptide pools or control peptides (ViraFEST assay). ViraFEST enlarged antigen-specific T cell populations with peptide pools and afterwards sequenced TCRs. Cultured CD4+ T-cell DNA underwent Oncomine TCR Beta short-read sequencing. TCRdb reprocessed the PCR reads with MiXCR, giving one entry per CDR3 protein. The sample includes some 10,000 distinct CDR3 sequences, 60% to 70% of them seen just once. Points on this clonotype: Its antigen is undetermined.

This receptor was taken from a human donor who had recovered from COVID-19. V and J are TRBV11-3 and TRBJ1-2; TRBD1 agrees at 8 bases. The sequencing input was CD4+ T cells from blood, cultured in vitro. CDR3 DNA sequence: TGTGCCAGCAGCTTAGCTGGACAGGGCCCCTTGCGGGGCTACACCTTC. Translation: CASSLAGQGPLRGYTF.